Listed below are T cell receptor beta chains from one sample, sequenced in a study of control samples from healthy donors and cancer patients. Sequenced by immunoSEQ multiplex PCR; TCRdb stores in-frame clones only, minus some. The table has approximately 37,000 clones, more than 70% seen once; the top ten hold about 22%. Material for sequencing was PBMCs. The receptor source for this set is a woman aged 55-69 years with lung cancer. Each CDR3 is given with its conserved first and last residue. A D gene is named only where the DNA matches it firmly. Clone size is shown for a subset of rows, as once, few, many or a class of expanded clone.

V gene: TRBV6-5; J gene: TRBJ1-4; clone size: -; D gene: -; CDR3 protein: CASSLRAPNEKLFF; CDR3 DNA: TGTGCCAGCAGTCTACGGGCCCCTAATGAAAAACTGTTTTTT
V gene: TRBV7-9; J gene: TRBJ1-3; clone size: -; D gene: -; CDR3 protein: CASSLEAGNTIYF; CDR3 DNA: TGTGCCAGCAGCTTAGAGGCTGGAAACACCATATATTTT
V gene: TRBV15; J gene: TRBJ2-1; clone size: -; D gene: -; CDR3 protein: CATSRDRTDYNEQFF; CDR3 DNA: TGTGCCACCAGCAGAGATCGGACAGACTACAATGAGCAGTTCTTC
V gene: TRBV14; J gene: TRBJ2-1; clone size: -; D gene: -; CDR3 protein: CASNQGTVYNEQFF; CDR3 DNA: TGTGCCAGCAACCAGGGGACGGTTTACAATGAGCAGTTCTTC
V gene: TRBV7-9; J gene: TRBJ2-3; clone size: -; D gene: -; CDR3 protein: CATNRPEKDTQYF; CDR3 DNA: TGTGCCACCAACAGGCCGGAGAAAGATACGCAGTATTTT
V gene: TRBV3-1/TRBV3-2; J gene: TRBJ1-5; clone size: few; D gene: TRBD1; CDR3 protein: CASSQATGGDQPQHF; CDR3 DNA: TGTGCCAGCAGCCAAGCGACAGGGGGCGACCAGCCCCAGCATTTT
V gene: TRBV7-9; J gene: TRBJ2-7; clone size: few; D gene: -; CDR3 protein: CASSLGSSGRGALYEQYF; CDR3 DNA: TGTGCCAGCAGCTTGGGGTCCTCGGGGCGCGGGGCCCTCTACGAGCAGTACTTC
V gene: TRBV3-1/TRBV3-2; J gene: TRBJ1-2; clone size: -; D gene: -; CDR3 protein: CASSPSDDSLGYTF; CDR3 DNA: TGTGCCAGCAGCCCCTCCGACGATTCATTGGGCTACACCTTC
V gene: TRBV7-2; J gene: TRBJ1-1; clone size: -; D gene: -; CDR3 protein: CASSFGPENTEAFF; CDR3 DNA: TGTGCCAGCAGCTTCGGACCGGAGAACACTGAAGCTTTCTTT
V gene: TRBV28; J gene: TRBJ2-7; clone size: -; D gene: -; CDR3 protein: CASSSWTSGIRGEQYF; CDR3 DNA: TGTGCCAGCAGTTCCTGGACTAGTGGGATCAGGGGGGAGCAGTACTTC
V gene: TRBV10-3; J gene: TRBJ1-1; clone size: medium-sized; D gene: TRBD1; CDR3 protein: CATGGGGMNTEAFF; CDR3 DNA: TGTGCCACCGGGGGAGGGGGCATGAACACTGAAGCTTTCTTT
V gene: TRBV5-1; J gene: TRBJ1-4; clone size: -; D gene: -; CDR3 protein: CASSPTGSPNEKLFF; CDR3 DNA: TGCGCCAGCAGCCCAACAGGGTCCCCTAATGAAAAACTGTTTTTT
V gene: TRBV20-1; J gene: TRBJ1-1; clone size: -; D gene: -; CDR3 protein: CSASGQLRGSTEAFF; CDR3 DNA: TGCAGTGCTAGTGGGCAACTGCGGGGTTCCACTGAAGCTTTCTTT
V gene: TRBV6-5; J gene: TRBJ2-3; clone size: once; D gene: -; CDR3 protein: CASQKGGYTDTQYF; CDR3 DNA: TGTGCCAGCCAAAAGGGGGGGTACACAGATACGCAGTATTTT
V gene: TRBV30; J gene: TRBJ2-5; clone size: once; D gene: TRBD2; CDR3 protein: CAWSVEASGRTQYF; CDR3 DNA: TGTGCCTGGAGTGTAGAGGCTAGCGGTAGGACCCAGTACTTC
V gene: TRBV2; J gene: TRBJ1-4; clone size: once; D gene: -; CDR3 protein: CARREGVDEKLFF; CDR3 DNA: TGTGCCAGAAGGGAGGGAGTTGATGAAAAACTGTTTTTT
V gene: TRBV7-9; J gene: TRBJ1-4; clone size: -; D gene: -; CDR3 protein: CASRPDGGKLFF; CDR3 DNA: TGTGCCAGCAGACCAGACGGGGGAAAACTGTTTTTT
V gene: TRBV6-5; J gene: TRBJ1-1; clone size: few; D gene: TRBD1; CDR3 protein: CAVTGEVNTEAFF; CDR3 DNA: TGTGCCGTCACAGGGGAAGTTAACACTGAAGCTTTCTTT
V gene: TRBV19; J gene: TRBJ1-1; clone size: once; D gene: -; CDR3 protein: CASSIQGNTEAFF; CDR3 DNA: TGTGCCAGTAGTATTCAGGGGAACACTGAAGCTTTCTTT
V gene: TRBV5-4; J gene: TRBJ2-3; clone size: -; D gene: TRBD1; CDR3 protein: CASSSQQGAAVDTQYF; CDR3 DNA: TGTGCCAGCAGCTCACAACAGGGGGCGGCAGTGGATACGCAGTATTTT
V gene: TRBV24-1; J gene: TRBJ1-1; clone size: -; D gene: TRBD1; CDR3 protein: CATRSTGIGTEAFF; CDR3 DNA: TGTGCCACCAGATCGACAGGGATTGGCACTGAAGCTTTCTTT
V gene: TRBV12-3/TRBV12-4; J gene: TRBJ2-7; clone size: -; D gene: -; CDR3 protein: CASSLEQSGGQYF; CDR3 DNA: TGTGCCAGCAGTTTGGAACAGTCTGGGGGGCAGTACTTC
V gene: TRBV9; J gene: TRBJ2-5; clone size: -; D gene: TRBD2; CDR3 protein: CASSEGTSGEAQYF; CDR3 DNA: TGTGCCAGCAGCGAAGGGACTAGCGGGGAGGCCCAGTACTTC
V gene: TRBV18; J gene: TRBJ2-7; clone size: -; D gene: -; CDR3 protein: CASSPGPAYEQYF; CDR3 DNA: TGTGCCAGCTCACCGGGTCCTGCCTACGAGCAGTACTTC